The 8 T cell receptor beta chains below were found in one sample sequenced in a study of Graves' ophthalmopathy and Graves' hyperthyroidism. For repertoire sequencing, the TCR beta CDR3 regions were amplified from RNA transcripts. Investigators did first-round RT-PCR with HTBI primers, then second-round multiplex PCR. TCRdb fed the multiplex PCR reads into MiXCR, producing one record per CDR3 protein. The sample consists of approximately 640,000 distinct CDR3 sequences, under 50% of them appearing once. The sequenced sample was peripheral blood. Every receptor here comes from an adult man with Graves' ophthalmopathy.

This chain joins TRBV5-4 and TRBJ1-1, with D possibly TRBD1 on 6 matching bases. Germline values: CDR1 SGHNT, CDR2 YYREEE (reference sequence). This CDR3 has 14 residues. Deletions cut 0 bases from V and 5 bases from J, with 11 bases between. CDR3 sequence reads: CASSLATGITEAFF. CDR3 sequence (DNA): TGTGCCAGCAGCTTGGCCACAGGGATTACTGAAGCTTTCTTT.

The chain has TRBV7-2 and TRBJ1-4; TRBD1 is a possible D gene (5 bases). Between the trimmed V and J ends, which lost 1 base and 4 bases, there was a span of 25 bases. CDR1 is SGHTA and CDR2 is FQGNSA in the germline V gene. The CDR3 runs to 20 residues. CDR3 DNA: TGTGCCAGCAGCTTAGAGAGGAGGGGCTACGAGCAGTACTTTAATGAAAAACTGTTTTTT. It translates to CASSLERRGYEQYFNEKLFF.

This clonotype was observed a few times. The chain couples TRBV6-5 to TRBJ2-5; D is perhaps TRBD2 (5 bases). Germline assignment: CDR1 MNHEY and CDR2 SVGAGI. The CDR3 is made up of 14 amino acids. Trimming pared 2 bases from V and 5 bases from J, leaving 12 bases between. CDR3 sequence reads: CASSYARGWETQYF. CDR3 sequence (DNA): TGTGCCAGCAGTTACGCCCGGGGTTGGGAGACCCAGTACTTC.

This clonotype was counted at least ten times. The CDR3 sequence is CASSLTPHYEQYF. Written as DNA, the CDR3 is TGTGCCAGCAGCCTGACCCCTCACTACGAGCAGTACTTC. V gene TRBV7-9 combines with J gene TRBJ2-7; no clear D gene. In germline, CDR1 is SEHNR, CDR2 FQNEAQ (reference sequence). This CDR3 contains 13 residues. The V end was cut by 5 bases, the J end by 3 bases, with 11 bases between.

This clonotype came up a few times. The CDR3 spells CSAGGMGYTEAFF. In DNA, the CDR3 is TGCAGTGCTGGGGGTATGGGGTACACTGAAGCTTTCTTT. The chain carries TRBV20-1 and TRBJ1-1; maybe TRBD1 (5 bases). The CDR3 has 13 amino acids. Germline assignment: CDR1 DFQATT and CDR2 SNEGSKA (reference sequence). V lost 5 bases, J lost 3 bases, and 13 bases lay in between.

In this sample, this clonotype turned up a few times. This may come from a read error, since a much larger clone is one base off. The gene calls are TRBV7-8 and TRBJ2-7; 8 bases are a match to TRBD1. CDR1 is SGHVS, CDR2 FQNEAQ, per germline. CDR3 length: 14 amino acids. The CDR3 DNA sequence: TGTGCCACCGCCCCGGGACAGGCGACCTACGGGCAGTACTTC. It is translated as CATAPGQATYGQYF.

This clonotype was seen ten or more times. CDR3 nucleotides: TGTGCCAGCAGCCAAGGGGCGGCGGCTGAAGCTTTCTTT. Its protein is CASSQGAAAEAFF. This chain joins TRBV3-1 and TRBJ1-1; D unclear. Trimming took off 1 base at V and 6 bases at J, with 9 bases between the two ends. This CDR3 has 13 amino acids. The V gene's germline CDR1 is LGHDT and CDR2 YNNKEL (reference sequence).

This clonotype was observed many times. The chain employs TRBV5-1 and TRBJ2-2; D call uncertain. Germline V gives CDR1 SGHRS, CDR2 YFSETQ. Between the trimmed V and J ends, which lost 4 bases and 4 bases, there was a span of 8 bases. The CDR3 runs to 13 residues. Written as DNA, the CDR3 is TGCGCCAGCAGCACACAGCCCACCGGGGAGCTGTTTTTT. Translated, it gives CASSTQPTGELFF.